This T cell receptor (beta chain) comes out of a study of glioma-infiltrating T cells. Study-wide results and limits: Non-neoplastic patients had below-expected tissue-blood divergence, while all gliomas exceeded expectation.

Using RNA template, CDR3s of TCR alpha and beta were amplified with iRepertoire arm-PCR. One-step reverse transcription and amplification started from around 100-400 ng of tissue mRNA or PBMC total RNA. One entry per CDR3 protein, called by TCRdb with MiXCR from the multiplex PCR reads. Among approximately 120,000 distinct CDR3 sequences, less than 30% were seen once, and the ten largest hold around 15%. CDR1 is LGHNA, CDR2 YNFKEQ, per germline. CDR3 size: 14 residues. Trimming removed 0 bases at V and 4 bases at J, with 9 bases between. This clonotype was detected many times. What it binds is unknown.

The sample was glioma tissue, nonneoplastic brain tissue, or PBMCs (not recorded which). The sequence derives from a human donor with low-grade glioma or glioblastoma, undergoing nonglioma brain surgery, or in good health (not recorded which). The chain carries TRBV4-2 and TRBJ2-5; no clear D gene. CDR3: CASSQDQYSETQYF. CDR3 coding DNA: TGTGCCAGCAGCCAAGATCAGTATTCAGAGACCCAGTACTTC.